This T cell receptor beta chain was sequenced during a study of T cell responses to AZD1222 COVID-19 vaccine. Study findings and constraints: AZD1222 recipients seropositive at baseline numbered only five or six. Nearly half of spike-specific TCRs reportedly target variant regions that are unmutated in the B.1.351 and B.1.1.7 variants. Once two AZD1222 doses were given, Spike-specific TCR breadth and depth went up. It was only after the peak T cell response that any repertoires were sampled.

After removal of 6 bases from V and 4 bases from J, the junction contained 7 bases not matched to a gene. Germline CDR1 SQVTM, CDR2 ANQGSEA. The CDR3 sequence is 13 residues long. The repertoire was sequenced with immunoSEQ multiplex PCR; TCRdb's copy has only in-frame clones and lacks some. The sample holds 130,000 or so clones, 80% to 90% seen once. Remarks on this clone: The antigen remains unidentified.

The chain links TRBV29-1 to TRBJ1-1; 8 positions agree with TRBD1. Sequencing used peripheral blood, obtained on day 0 of AZD1222 vaccination. This receptor was taken from an adult in good health. The CDR3, as DNA: TGCAGCGTGGACCGGACAGGGTTCACTGAAGCTTTCTTT. This encodes CSVDRTGFTEAFF. Variable domain in full (rest from reference TRBV29-1 and TRBJ1-1): SAVISQKPSRDICQRGTSLTIQCQVDSQVTMMFWYRQQPGQSLTLIATANQGSEATYESGFVIDKFPISRPNLTFSTLTVSNMSPEDSSIYLCSVDRTGFTEAFFGQGTRLTVV.